The present T cell receptor beta chain was sequenced within a study of cytomegalovirus exposure and HLA in healthy donors. Study-wide background: Earlier sequencing of about 179 million T cells yielded approximately 100 million unique TCR beta sequences.

The PCR employed 60 Vbeta primers together with 13 Jbeta primers. TCRdb's table, derived via immunoSEQ multiplex PCR, lists solely in-frame clones and lacks some. The data hold 160,000 or so clones, with around 81% observed a single time. The V and J ends lost 5 bases and 5 bases, in that order; junction bases with no gene match: 11. Germline V gene data show CDR1 as SGHAT and CDR2 as FQNNGV. The CDR3 is made up of 15 amino acids. Notes on this clone: Its antigen is currently unknown.

Overall study findings and caveats: Cytomegalovirus status was reportedly diagnosed by the classifier with high specificity and sensitivity. Fewer N-insertions (relative to the approximately 700-donor mean) were reportedly seen in an Asian-associated ancestry cluster in a later analysis. In most subjects, TCR beta sequences reportedly gave accurate predictions of HLA-A and HLA-B alleles.

The V and J genes are TRBV11-2 and TRBJ2-7; TRBD2 matches 8 bases. This receptor was taken from a man aged 35 to 55 in good health and CMV-seronegative. The sequenced sample consisted of PBMCs. DNA for the CDR3: TGTGCCAGCAGCCGATTTCCGGGACTAGACCACGAGCAGTACTTC. Encoded protein: CASSRFPGLDHEQYF.